These 25 T cell receptor beta chains were all obtained from the same sample, sequenced in a study of blood T cell repertoires in COVID-19. Data came from immunoSEQ multiplex PCR; TCRdb stores just in-frame clones and leaves some out. Counted here are more than 70,000 clones, 85% occurring once; the ten biggest clones make up 3.8%. The sample consisted of peripheral blood. These receptor sequences come from a man between 60 and 75 years old with acute or convalescent COVID-19.

The chain is built from TRBV7-2 and TRBJ1-1; possibly TRBD1 for D (6 bases). V shed 1 base and J shed 6 bases, with 9 bases lying between them. This CDR3 region has 13 residues. The germline gives CDR1 SGHTA, CDR2 FQGNSA. The CDR3: CASSLVGTPEAFF. In DNA, the CDR3 is TGTGCCAGCAGCTTAGTAGGGACACCTGAAGCTTTCTTT.

The chain employs TRBV7-8 and TRBJ1-5; D is perhaps TRBD1 (5 bases). Germline V gives CDR1 SGHVS, CDR2 FQNEAQ. This CDR3 spans 15 amino acids. V was trimmed by 7 bases and J by 7 bases, leaving 20 bases between them. The CDR3 sequence is CASIATRGKVQPQHF. The CDR3 DNA follows: TGTGCCAGCATCGCCACCCGGGGGAAAGTGCAGCCCCAGCATTTT.

This chain links TRBV4-1 with TRBJ1-1; D ambiguous. This CDR3 spans 15 amino acids. Trimming removed 0 bases at V and 0 bases at J, with 8 bases between. Germline V gene sequence: CDR1 MGHRA, CDR2 YSYEKL. CDR3 loop: CASSQDTGLNTEAFF. DNA of the CDR3: TGCGCCAGCAGCCAAGATACCGGGTTGAACACTGAAGCTTTCTTT.

J is TRBJ1-3 and V is TRBV4-1; D unclear. Germline-derived CDR1 and CDR2 are MGHRA and YSYEKL. This CDR3 is built from 15 residues. The V and J ends lost 1 base and 9 bases respectively, with 16 bases between them. CDR3 region: CASSQVRDNLGTIYF. In nucleotides, the CDR3 is TGCGCCAGCAGCCAAGTTCGAGACAATTTGGGCACCATATATTTT.

CDR3 sequence: CASSRQASEAFF. The CDR3 DNA reads as TGTGCCAGCAGTCGACAGGCGTCTGAAGCTTTCTTT. The chain combines TRBV12-3 or TRBV12-4 with TRBJ1-1, with a tentative D call TRBD1 (6 bases). Trimming took 5 bases from V and 6 from J, leaving 10 bases between them. The CDR3 loop spans 12 amino acids.

The genes are TRBV18 and TRBJ2-1, with 9 bases that match TRBD2. The germline V gene encodes CDR1 KGHSH and CDR2 LQKENI. V was pared by 2 bases and J by 8 bases, with 10 bases of the junction left unmatched. CDR3 length: 16 amino acids. CDR3 in amino acids: CASSPTAGGPGDEQFF. The CDR3 DNA is TGTGCCAGCTCACCAACGGCGGGAGGGCCGGGGGATGAGCAGTTCTTC.

The chain recombines TRBV9 with TRBJ2-2; D is possibly TRBD1 (6 bases). Germline V gives CDR1 SGDLS, CDR2 YYNGEE. The CDR3 is 15 residues long. V lost 3 bases and J 5 bases, leaving 14 bases between the germline ends. CDR3 residues: CASSGTGMSTGELFF. In DNA form, the CDR3 reads TGTGCCAGCAGCGGAACAGGGATGAGTACCGGGGAGCTGTTTTTT.

This rearrangement joins TRBV6-5 to TRBJ2-7; TRBD2 matches 8 bases. The CDR3 is 13 residues long. Germline V gene sequence: CDR1 MNHEY, CDR2 SVGAGI. The ends lost 2 bases at V and 7 bases at J; junction bases unmatched: 4. The CDR3 reads CASSYPGTREQYF. The CDR3 region has the DNA TGTGCCAGCAGTTACCCGGGGACTAGGGAGCAGTACTTC.

This sequence joins TRBV10-3 and TRBJ1-1; a weak D match, TRBD1 (5 bases). CDR3 size: 14 residues. Between the trimmed V and J ends, which lost 6 bases and 1 base, there was a span of 12 bases. From germline, CDR1 is ENHRY and CDR2 SYGVKD. CDR3 DNA sequence: TGTGCCATCAGGCTGGACACTCAGAACACTGAAGCTTTCTTT. The encoded protein is CAIRLDTQNTEAFF.

The chain is built from TRBV9 and TRBJ1-1, with a tentative D call TRBD1 (5 bases). V was pared by 0 bases and J by 8 bases, with 14 bases between. Germline values: CDR1 SGDLS, CDR2 YYNGEE. The CDR3 consists of 14 residues. The CDR3 DNA is TGTGCCAGCAGCGTAGGGGGGAGGATTGGGGAAGCTTTCTTT. Its protein is CASSVGGRIGEAFF.

The gene calls are TRBV11-1 and TRBJ2-3, with 7 bases lining up with TRBD2. Germline CDR1 is SGHAT and CDR2 is FQDESV (reference sequence). CDR3 size: 16 residues. V was pared by 5 bases and J by 5 bases, with 13 bases of the junction left unmatched. The CDR3 bases are TGTGCCAGCAGCCAATCTGGGACTAACGTTCTAGATACGCAGTATTTT. This gives the protein CASSQSGTNVLDTQYF.

This clone has more than one count but fewer than ten. This chain uses TRBV7-9 with TRBJ1-1; D is unresolved. Germline CDR1 reads SEHNR; CDR2 reads FQNEAQ (reference sequence). The CDR3 sequence is 13 residues long. V lost 5 bases and J lost 0, with 7 bases in between. Here the CDR3 DNA reads TGTGCCAGCAGCGCTACCATGAACACTGAAGCTTTCTTT. Translating it yields CASSATMNTEAFF.

The J gene is TRBJ1-6, the V gene TRBV6-6; D is possibly TRBD1 (5 bases). CDR1 is MNHNY, CDR2 SVGAGI, per germline (reference sequence). This CDR3 comprises 14 residues. Trimming removed 0 bases at V and 8 bases at J, with 8 bases between. CDR3 coding DNA: TGTGCCAGCAGTTACTCGGGGGAGGATTCACCCCTCCACTTT. Amino acids: CASSYSGEDSPLHF.

The chain couples TRBV29-1 to TRBJ2-1; possible D gene TRBD2, 6 bases. Trimming took off 6 bases at V and 8 bases at J, with 11 bases between the two ends. CDR1 and CDR2 from the germline V gene are SQVTM and ANQGSEA. CDR3 length: 11 amino acids. CDR3 region: CSVGRDYEQFF. CDR3 nucleotides: TGCAGCGTGGGGCGGGACTATGAGCAGTTCTTC.

The chain carries TRBV5-4 and TRBJ2-1, with 7 bases lining up with TRBD1. Germline lookup yields CDR1 SGHNT and CDR2 YYREEE (reference sequence). The CDR3 is made up of 13 amino acids. After removal of 5 bases from V and 9 bases from J, the junction contained 8 bases not matched to a gene. CDR3 sequence (DNA): TGTGCCAGCAGATCGACAGGGTATGGTGAGCAGTTCTTC. Protein sequence: CASRSTGYGEQFF.

J is TRBJ2-5 and V is TRBV3-1 (or the pseudogene TRBV3-2); 8 bases match TRBD2. With 1 base clipped from V and 2 bases from J, the junction kept 6 bases outside the gene matches. Germline V CDR1 and CDR2: LGHDT, YNNKEL (reference sequence). The CDR3 spans 16 residues. This CDR3 reads CASSQGSGGHQETQYF. The CDR3 DNA is TGTGCCAGCAGCCAAGGAAGCGGGGGCCATCAAGAGACCCAGTACTTC.

V is TRBV7-6 and J is TRBJ2-1; D perhaps matches TRBD2 (6 bases). Germline CDR1 is SGHVS and CDR2 is FNYEAQ. The CDR3 sequence is 14 residues long. V lost 1 base and J 8 bases, leaving 12 bases between the germline ends. CDR3 sequence (DNA): TGTGCCAGCAGCTTAGAGGTGGGGGGTCATGAGCAGTTCTTC. This translates into CASSLEVGGHEQFF.

This chain links TRBV13 with TRBJ2-5; 14 bases match TRBD2. Germline CDR1 PRHDT, CDR2 FYEKMQ (reference sequence). CDR3 length: 19 amino acids. V gave up 5 bases and J gave up 5 bases; unmatched junction bases: 16. In DNA form, the CDR3 reads TGTGCCAGCAGCGGGACTAGCGGGAGTCAAGCTAGTATATTGGAGACCCAGTACTTC. Translation gives CASSGTSGSQASILETQYF.

The rearrangement links TRBV2 to TRBJ2-2, with 7 bases aligning to TRBD1. V gave up 6 bases and J gave up 5 bases; unmatched junction bases: 6. The CDR3 sequence is 14 residues long. Germline assignment: CDR1 SNHLY and CDR2 FYNNEI. The CDR3 coding sequence is TGTGCCAGCAGAGTGCAGGGGGTTACCGGGGAGCTGTTTTTT. Its translation is CASRVQGVTGELFF.

The chain couples TRBV27 to TRBJ1-1; 7 bases match TRBD1. The CDR3 runs to 14 residues. The trim removed 4 bases at V and 4 bases at J, leaving 6 bases unmatched. The V gene's germline CDR1 is MNHEY and CDR2 SMNVEV (reference sequence). The CDR3 sequence: CASSWARGRTEAFF. In nucleotides, the CDR3 is TGTGCCAGCAGTTGGGCTAGGGGGCGCACTGAAGCTTTCTTT.

This clone was observed a handful of times. This sequence joins TRBV4-3 and TRBJ1-1; D is unclear. The CDR3 runs 15 residues. CDR1 and CDR2 (germline): LGHNA, YSLEER. Deletions cut 0 bases from V and 0 bases from J, with 8 bases between. The CDR3 sequence: CASSQDYGMNTEAFF. The CDR3 DNA reads as TGCGCCAGCAGCCAAGATTACGGGATGAACACTGAAGCTTTCTTT.

The chain carries TRBV27 and TRBJ2-7; TRBD2 matches 7 bases. Germline V CDR1 and CDR2: MNHEY, SMNVEV (reference sequence). J was trimmed by 2 bases and V by 0 bases; bases with no gene match: 4. This CDR3 region has 15 residues. In nucleotides, the CDR3 is TGTGCCAGCAGTTTATCCGCTAGCGGTACCTACGAGCAGTACTTC. This gives the protein CASSLSASGTYEQYF.

The V gene is TRBV24-1, the J gene TRBJ1-5, with a weak D call TRBD1 (5 bases). V shed 7 bases and J shed 2 bases, with 5 bases lying between them. Germline CDR1 is KGHDR and CDR2 is SFDVKD. This CDR3 has 12 residues. As DNA, the CDR3 is TGTGCCACCAGCAGGGGCAATCAGCCCCAGCATTTT. As protein: CATSRGNQPQHF.

This rearrangement joins TRBV13 to TRBJ2-2; 9 bases are shared with TRBD2. The germline CDR1 and CDR2 sequences are PRHDT and FYEKMQ (reference sequence). The CDR3 length is 18 residues. J gave up 3 bases and V 4 bases, and 12 bases lay outside the gene matches. The CDR3 loop is CASSSRRRGLADTGELFF. The DNA of the CDR3 is TGTGCCAGCAGCTCGAGGAGGCGGGGACTAGCCGACACCGGGGAGCTGTTTTTT.

The CDR3 bases are TGTGCCAGCAGCCAAGTGGGGCTGGAACTGTTTTTT. This translates into CASSQVGLELFF. The chain is built from TRBV3-1 (or the pseudogene TRBV3-2) and TRBJ1-4; TRBD1 might be the D (5 bases). Per germline, CDR1 LGHDT and CDR2 YNNKEL (reference sequence). CDR3 length: 12 amino acids. Trimming took off 1 base at V and 12 bases at J, with 9 bases between the two ends.